Presented here are 12 T cell receptor beta chains from one specimen sequenced in a study of a mutant IDH1 vaccine in newly diagnosed glioma. No antigen is known for these receptors. TCRdb's copy holds only in-frame clones and misses some; the assay was immunoSEQ multiplex PCR. The sample has 65,000 or so clones, approximately 84% seen once. Time point given: week 23, last vaccination. Each dose delivered 300 ug of mutant IDH1 20-mer peptide subcutaneously with imiquimod. The starting material was PBMCs, obtained from a glioma patient whose treatment included an IDH1 peptide vaccine. These receptors were taken from a man in his thirties or forties with glioma.

J is TRBJ1-6 and V is TRBV19; no clear D gene. The V gene lost 6 bases and the J gene lost 0 bases, with 6 bases spanning the gap. The CDR3 length is 14 residues. CDR1 is LNHDA, CDR2 SQIVND, per germline (reference sequence). CDR3 protein: CASRWTSYNSPLHF. Written as DNA, the CDR3 is TGTGCCAGTAGATGGACCTCCTATAATTCACCCCTCCACTTT.

V gene TRBV6-5 combines with J gene TRBJ1-2; unclear D gene. The CDR3 spans 15 residues. V shed 0 bases and J shed 0 bases, with 8 bases lying between them. The germline gives CDR1 MNHEY, CDR2 SVGAGI. The CDR3 DNA sequence: TGTGCCAGCAGTTACTCGGCTATAGCTAACTATGGCTACACCTTC. Protein: CASSYSAIANYGYTF.

The V call is TRBV13, the J call TRBJ1-2; tentative D call: TRBD1 (5 bases). CDR1 and CDR2 (germline): PRHDT, FYEKMQ (reference sequence). V was shortened by 2 bases and J by 2 bases, with 15 bases between the two germline ends. The CDR3 is 16 amino acids. CDR3 coding DNA: TGTGCCAGCAGCTTAAGGGCATTGACAGAAAACTATGGCTACACCTTC. Translating gives CASSLRALTENYGYTF.

The chain is built from TRBV2 and TRBJ2-6, with D unresolved. V was cut by 6 bases and J by 4 bases, with 16 bases left in between. CDR3 size: 16 residues. CDR1 is SNHLY and CDR2 is FYNNEI in the germline V gene. DNA for the CDR3: TGTGCCAGCAGGCCTTCCTCCTCACCCGGGGCCAACGTCCTGACTTTC. The encoded protein is CASRPSSSPGANVLTF.

This chain links TRBV13 with TRBJ2-5, with D possibly TRBD1 on 6 matching bases. Trimming cost V 0 bases and J 5 bases, with 10 bases left between them. Germline lookup yields CDR1 PRHDT and CDR2 FYEKMQ (reference sequence). The CDR3 loop spans 14 amino acids. CDR3 sequence (DNA): TGTGCCAGCAGCTTAGGACAGGGCAGGGAGACCCAGTACTTC. This gives the protein CASSLGQGRETQYF.

The chain uses TRBV15 and TRBJ1-5; 10 nucleotides match TRBD1. Germline V gives CDR1 LNHNV, CDR2 YYDKDF (reference sequence). The V and J ends lost 2 bases and 2 bases, in that order; junction bases with no gene match: 3. This CDR3 is 16 amino acids long. The CDR3 is CATSRRDRGGNQPQHF. CDR3 in DNA: TGTGCCACCAGCAGAAGGGACAGGGGTGGCAATCAGCCCCAGCATTTT.

The chain carries TRBV13 and TRBJ2-1; maybe TRBD1 (6 bases). V shed 1 base and J shed 0 bases, with 28 bases lying between them. This CDR3 has 22 residues. Germline loops: CDR1 PRHDT, CDR2 FYEKMQ (reference sequence). The CDR3 sequence is CASSLEGIRTAPIASSYNEQFF. As DNA, the CDR3 is TGTGCCAGCAGCTTAGAGGGGATTAGGACAGCCCCAATTGCGAGCTCCTACAATGAGCAGTTCTTC.

A single count supports this clone. CDR3 amino acids: CASSHNRGTGALGREKLFF. In nucleotides, the CDR3 is TGTGCCAGCAGTCATAACCGCGGGACAGGGGCCCTAGGAAGGGAAAAACTGTTTTTT. The V and J genes are TRBV5-6 and TRBJ1-4; 10 nucleotides match TRBD1. The CDR3 is 19 amino acids. Germline CDR1 is SGHDT and CDR2 is YYEEEE. Trimming cost V 5 bases and J 8 bases; bases outside gene matches: 21.

CDR3 bases: TGCGCCAGCAGCCGCCCGGGACTCCCTTTGCGAGGCTACACCTTC. This gives the protein CASSRPGLPLRGYTF. J is TRBJ1-2 and V is TRBV4-1, with D perhaps TRBD1 (5 bases). The germline gives CDR1 MGHRA, CDR2 YSYEKL. The CDR3 runs to 15 residues. V was clipped by 4 bases and J by 8 bases, with 20 bases between them.

The chain couples TRBV27 to TRBJ1-4; D may be TRBD1 (6 bases). Per the germline V gene, CDR1 is MNHEY and CDR2 is SMNVEV (reference sequence). V was cut by 5 bases and J by 6 bases, with 16 bases left in between. The CDR3 contains 15 residues. The CDR3 region has the DNA TGTGCCAGCAGTAACCGGGGGGGCGGCGATGAAAAACTGTTTTTT. This sequence encodes CASSNRGGGDEKLFF.

This chain joins TRBV14 and TRBJ1-1; no firm D call. Germline V gene lookup returns CDR1 SGHDN and CDR2 FVKESK. The CDR3 spans 18 residues. The V end lost 3 bases, the J end lost 3 bases, and 23 bases lay between the germline ends. The CDR3 is CASSQARGTELVDTEAFF. The CDR3 DNA reads TGTGCCAGCAGCCAGGCCCGGGGAACCGAGTTGGTGGACACTGAAGCTTTCTTT.

The chain couples TRBV13 to TRBJ1-1, with 12 positions matching TRBD1. Germline assignment: CDR1 PRHDT and CDR2 FYEKMQ (reference sequence). This CDR3 spans 16 amino acids. V was pared by 2 bases and J by 3 bases, with 4 bases of the junction left unmatched. DNA for the CDR3: TGTGCCAGCAGCTTAACGGGACAGGGGGCTGACACTGAAGCTTTCTTT. Translated: CASSLTGQGADTEAFF.